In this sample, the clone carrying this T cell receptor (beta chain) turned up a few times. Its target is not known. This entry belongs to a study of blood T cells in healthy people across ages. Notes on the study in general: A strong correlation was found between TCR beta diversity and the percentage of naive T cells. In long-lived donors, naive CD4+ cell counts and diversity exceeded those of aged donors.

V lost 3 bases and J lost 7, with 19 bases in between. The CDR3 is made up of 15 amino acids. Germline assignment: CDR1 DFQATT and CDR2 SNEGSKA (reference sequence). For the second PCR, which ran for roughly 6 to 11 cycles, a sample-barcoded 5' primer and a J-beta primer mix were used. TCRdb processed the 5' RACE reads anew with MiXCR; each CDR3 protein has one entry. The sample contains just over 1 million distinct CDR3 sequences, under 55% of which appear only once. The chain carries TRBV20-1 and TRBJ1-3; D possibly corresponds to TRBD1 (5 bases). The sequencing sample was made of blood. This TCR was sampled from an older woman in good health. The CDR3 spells CSASPRRGFWNTIYF. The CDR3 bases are TGCAGTGCTAGCCCACGTCGGGGGTTTTGGAACACCATATATTTT.